This TCR beta chain was documented in a study of control samples from healthy donors and cancer patients. This CDR3 comprises 15 residues. V gave up 3 bases and J gave up 5 bases; unmatched junction bases: 7. CDR1 and CDR2 from the germline V gene are MGHRA and YSYEKL. The assay was immunoSEQ multiplex PCR, and TCRdb's table has in-frame clones only and misses some. The sample shows about 220,000 clones, around 94% of them seen only once. Sequencing input: blood. The sequence derives from a man aged 50 or older in good health. This chain links TRBV4-1 with TRBJ1-1; the match to TRBD1 covers 9 bases. CDR3 nucleotides: TGCGCCAGCAGCCACCTAGGACAGGGGAGAACTGAAGCTTTCTTT. Amino acid sequence: CASSHLGQGRTEAFF.